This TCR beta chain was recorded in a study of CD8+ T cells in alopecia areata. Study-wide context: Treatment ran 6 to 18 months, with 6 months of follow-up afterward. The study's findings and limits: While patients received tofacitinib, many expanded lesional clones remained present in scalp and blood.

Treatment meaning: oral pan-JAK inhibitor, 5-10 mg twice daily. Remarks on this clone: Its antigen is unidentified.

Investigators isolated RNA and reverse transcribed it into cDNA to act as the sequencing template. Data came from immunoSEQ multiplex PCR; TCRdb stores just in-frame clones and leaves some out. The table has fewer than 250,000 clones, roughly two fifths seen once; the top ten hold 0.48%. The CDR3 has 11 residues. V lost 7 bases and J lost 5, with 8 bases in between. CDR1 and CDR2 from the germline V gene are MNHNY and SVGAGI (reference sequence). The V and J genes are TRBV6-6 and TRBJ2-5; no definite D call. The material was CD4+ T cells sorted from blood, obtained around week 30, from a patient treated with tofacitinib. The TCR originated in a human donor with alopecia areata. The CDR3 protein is CASKGGETQYF. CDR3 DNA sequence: TGTGCCAGCAAGGGTGGGGAGACCCAGTACTTC.